These 16 T cell receptor beta chains share one sample of origin, sequenced in a study of T cell repertoires in aging, cancer and after chemotherapy. Multiplex touch-down PCR with TRB-A/B primers amplified rearranged V-D-J TRB sequences. TCRdb reprocessed the multiplex PCR reads via MiXCR and lists one record per CDR3 protein. The table records 5,000 to 6,000 distinct CDR3 sequences, 26% of them present only once. The template was genomic DNA from peripheral blood, not RNA. The sample comprised blood. The receptors were gathered from a human donor in good health.

Comment on this clonotype: A much larger clone lies a single base off, so this may be a read error. No conserved phenylalanine or tryptophan is present at the end of the CDR3, so a read error is the likely explanation. The chain employs TRBV10-3 and TRBJ2-7; 7 bases line up with TRBD2. The CDR3 is 14 amino acids. Trimming cost V 8 bases and J 5 bases; bases outside gene matches: 12. Germline assignment: CDR1 ENHRY and CDR2 SYGVKD. CDR3 nucleotides: TGTGCCATCTCTCTGAGGGAGGGCACGGACGAGCAGTACTAC. Translation gives CAISLREGTDEQYY.

This clonotype was counted only a few times. This sequence joins TRBV11-1 and TRBJ2-5; 11 nucleotides match TRBD1. Germline CDR1 reads SGHAT; CDR2 reads FQDESV (reference sequence). The CDR3 runs 15 residues. V gave up 5 bases and J gave up 6 bases; unmatched junction bases: 8. The CDR3 DNA reads as TGTGCCAGCAGCCCCCGGGACAGGGGGTCGAAGACCCAGTACTTC. Amino acids: CASSPRDRGSKTQYF.

This clonotype was detected only a few times. The genes are TRBV6-2 or TRBV6-3 and TRBJ2-4; TRBD2 aligns across 7 bases. V dropped 5 bases and J dropped 6; count of bases not matched to a gene: 13. Per the germline V gene, CDR1 is MNHEY and CDR2 is SVGEGT. The CDR3 spans 16 residues. This chain's CDR3 is CASSGDLGGVLNIQYF. In nucleotides, the CDR3 is TGTGCCAGCAGTGGGGACCTGGGGGGGGTGTTAAACATTCAGTACTTC.

This clonotype is medium-sized. This rearrangement joins TRBV19 to TRBJ1-2; D is unresolved. The CDR3 consists of 14 residues. Germline-derived CDR1 and CDR2 are LNHDA and SQIVND (reference sequence). V lost 4 bases to trimming and J lost 3 bases, with 12 bases between them. The CDR3 bases are TGTGCCAGTAGTAAAAAACGGACGGACTATGGCTACACCTTC. Its protein product is CASSKKRTDYGYTF. The whole variable domain, filled in from reference TRBV19 and TRBJ1-2, reads DGGITQSPKYLFRKEGQNVTLSCEQNLNHDAMYWYRQDPGQGLRLIYYSQIVNDFQKGDIAEGYSVSREKKESFPLTVTSAQKNPTAFYLCASSKKRTDYGYTFGSGTRLTVV.

In this sample, this clonotype is medium-sized. The CDR3 sequence: CASRRDRGKGELFF. The CDR3 bases are TGTGCCAGCAGGCGGGACAGGGGCAAGGGGGAGCTGTTTTTT. The J gene is TRBJ2-2, the V gene TRBV6-5; 10 nucleotides line up with TRBD1. Trimming cost V 6 bases and J 8 bases; bases outside gene matches: 6. Germline assignment: CDR1 MNHEY and CDR2 SVGAGI. The CDR3 runs to 14 residues.

The rearrangement uses TRBV6-4 and TRBJ2-7, with no clear D. The V end was cut by 4 bases, the J end by 0 bases, with 10 bases between. This CDR3 has 14 residues. Looked up from germline, CDR1 is MRHNA and CDR2 is SNTAGT. The DNA of the CDR3 is TGTGCCAGCAGTGTGAACAGACTCTCCTACGAGCAGTACTTC. The encoded protein is CASSVNRLSYEQYF.

This chain's CDR3 is CASSQQGGSGANVLTF. In nucleotides, the CDR3 is TGCGCCAGCAGCCAACAGGGTGGCTCTGGGGCCAACGTCCTGACTTTC. The chain is built from TRBV4-3 and TRBJ2-6, with D possibly matching TRBD1 (5 bases). Germline V lookup: CDR1 LGHNA, CDR2 YSLEER. Trimming removed 2 bases at V and 0 bases at J, with 8 bases between. This CDR3 has 16 amino acids.

The chain recombines TRBV12-3 or TRBV12-4 with TRBJ2-1, with 7 bases fitting TRBD1. This CDR3 has 20 residues. The junction had 21 bases not matched to a gene; V was cut back by 3 bases and J by 4 bases. Here the CDR3 reads CASSLDRPLGVALLYNEQFF. CDR3 DNA sequence: TGTGCCAGCAGTTTGGACAGGCCCTTAGGGGTAGCTCTACTATACAATGAGCAGTTCTTC.

V is TRBV11-1 and J is TRBJ1-2, with D hard to call. The germline V gene has CDR1 SGHAT and CDR2 FQDESV (reference sequence). Trimming cost V 5 bases and J 6 bases, with 13 bases left between them. The CDR3 extends over 13 amino acids. The CDR3 DNA is TGTGCCAGCAGCAGAGGGAGAGGGAATGGCTACACCTTC. Its protein is CASSRGRGNGYTF.

V gene TRBV7-9 combines with J gene TRBJ1-4; D gene unclear. V lost 5 bases to trimming and J lost 1 base, with 11 bases between them. The V gene's germline CDR1 is SEHNR and CDR2 FQNEAQ (reference sequence). The CDR3 covers 15 residues. In DNA, the CDR3 is TGTGCCAGCAGCCCACATTGGGGAACTAATGAAAAACTGTTTTTT. Translating gives CASSPHWGTNEKLFF.

With regard to this clonotype: An end of the junction differs from the germline gene, which may be a read error. The chain carries TRBV19 and TRBJ1-5; D remains ambiguous. The CDR3 runs 15 residues. Germline V gene lookup returns CDR1 LNHDA and CDR2 SQIVND (reference sequence). In DNA form, the CDR3 reads TGTGCCAGTAGTCTAGACGAGGGCCGCAATCAGCCCCAGCATTTT. Translating it yields CASSLDEGRNQPQHF. Using reference TRBV19 and TRBJ1-5 for the parts outside the CDR3, the full variable domain is DGGITQSPKYLFRKEGQNVTLSCEQNLNHDAMYWYRQDPGQGLRLIYYSQIVNDFQKGDIAEGYSVSREKKESFPLTVTSAQKNPTAFYLCASSLDEGRNQPQHFGDGTRLSIL.

By its share, this clonotype is medium-sized. V is TRBV6-1 and J is TRBJ1-2; tentative D call: TRBD1 (5 bases). Looked up from germline, CDR1 is MNHNS and CDR2 is SASEGT. The CDR3 contains 14 residues. The V end was cut by 4 bases, the J end by 2 bases, with 11 bases between. Here the CDR3 DNA reads TGTGCCAGCAGTGGCGGACACGAGAACTATGGCTACACCTTC. This codes for CASSGGHENYGYTF.

A note on this clonotype: A clone one base away is much larger, so this may be a read error. The chain uses TRBV18 and TRBJ2-5; D unclear. Per the germline V gene, CDR1 is KGHSH and CDR2 is LQKENI. The CDR3 has 12 amino acids. CDR3 protein: CASLPPQETQYF. In DNA, the CDR3 is TGTGCCAGCTTACCACCCCAGGAGACCCAGTACTTC.

This clonotype turned up a few times. The chain joins TRBV4-3 to TRBJ2-7, with D maybe TRBD2 (6 bases). Per the germline V gene, CDR1 is LGHNA and CDR2 is YSLEER. This CDR3 comprises 14 residues. The V and J ends lost 5 bases and 2 bases respectively, with 13 bases between them. The CDR3 protein is CASSERDFPYEQYF. The CDR3, as DNA: TGCGCCAGCAGCGAGAGGGACTTTCCCTACGAGCAGTACTTC.

The count of this clonotype is one. A read error may produce the germline difference seen at one junction end. The CDR3 coding sequence is TGTGCCTGCAGCATACTAGCGGGGTCGAACACCGGGGAGCTGTTTTTT. Protein product: CACSILAGSNTGELFF. The chain couples TRBV13 to TRBJ2-2; 10 bases are shared with TRBD2. The CDR3 has 16 amino acids. Per germline, CDR1 PRHDT and CDR2 FYEKMQ (reference sequence).

By sample fraction, this clonotype is medium-sized. The rearrangement joins TRBV6-6 to TRBJ2-1; TRBD2 is a possible D gene (6 bases). Germline V gives CDR1 MNHNY, CDR2 SVGAGI (reference sequence). The CDR3 has 15 residues. Between the trimmed V and J ends, which lost 1 base and 6 bases, there was a span of 13 bases. The CDR3 nucleotides read TGTGCCAGCAGTTACTTGGGACTCAAATCCAATGAGCAGTTCTTC. It translates to CASSYLGLKSNEQFF.